Included here is one T cell receptor (beta chain) sequence, with context. Antigen specificity is unknown. In germline, CDR1 is SEHNR, CDR2 FQNEAQ (reference sequence). The CDR3 contains 14 residues. V was trimmed by 5 bases and J by 7 bases, leaving 12 bases between them. TCRdb's table, derived via immunoSEQ multiplex PCR, lists solely in-frame clones and lacks some. Here the sample spans some 15,000 clones, roughly 74% being singletons. Before the COVID-19 pandemic, during about 2011-2019, CD4+ T cells were taken from unexposed donors. The cells were cultured for about ten days before CD4+ T cells were isolated. The record originates from a study of CD4 T cells in relation to SARS-CoV-2 and coronaviruses. Study-wide context: After roughly ten days of antigen culture, PBMC TCR beta CDR3s were sequenced. The study's findings and limits: In approximately 70% of donors, memory CD4+ clonotypes crossrecognized SARS-CoV-2 and at least one common cold coronavirus spike.

The sample consisted of CD4+ T cells from PBMCs, cultured in vitro. The TCR comes from a human donor in good health. The rearrangement joins TRBV7-9 to TRBJ1-6; a possible D gene is TRBD1 (5 bases). CDR3 amino acids: CASSRDGVNSPLHF. In DNA form, the CDR3 reads TGTGCCAGCAGCCGGGACGGGGTAAATTCACCCCTCCACTTT. The whole variable domain, filled in from reference TRBV7-9 and TRBJ1-6, reads DTGVSQNPRHKITKRGQNVTFRCDPISEHNRLYWYRQTLGQGPEFLTYFQNEAQLEKSRLLSDRFSAERPKGSFSTLEIQRTEQGDSAMYLCASSRDGVNSPLHFGNGTRLTVT.